Listed below are T cell receptor beta chains from one sample, sequenced in a study of blood T cell repertoires in COVID-19. Some clones are missing from TCRdb's copy, which holds only in-frame ones; the method was immunoSEQ multiplex PCR. The profile shows 20,000 to 25,000 clones, approximately 90% of them singletons. The source material was peripheral blood. These receptors originate from a man over 45 with active COVID-19. The CDR3 runs from the conserved cysteine through the conserved F or W. The D gene is left open where the match is weak. Not every row has a clone size; where given, it reads once, few, many or a size class.

abundance,d_gene,v_gene,j_gene,CDR3nt,CDR3aa
.,TRBD2,TRBV30,TRBJ2-7,TGTGCCTGGGGTAGCGGGGGGTCCCGCTCGGACGAGCAGTACTTC,CAWGSGGSRSDEQYF
.,.,TRBV2,TRBJ1-2,TGTGCCAGCAGTGGAGAAGGGAGCGGTGGCTACACCTTC,CASSGEGSGGYTF
.,TRBD1,TRBV5-1,TRBJ2-5,TGCGCCAGCAGCCCCACCGGGACAGGGGATCGGGAGACCCAGTACTTC,CASSPTGTGDRETQYF
.,TRBD2,TRBV5-1,TRBJ2-5,TGCGCCAGCAGCCCCGGCGGGGGAAGAGAAGAGACCCAGTACTTC,CASSPGGGREETQYF
.,TRBD1,TRBV6-5,TRBJ1-6,TGTGCCAGCGGCGGGACAGGGCAGAATTCACCCCTCCACTTT,CASGGTGQNSPLHF
.,.,TRBV19,TRBJ1-5,TGTGCCAGTAGTATAATGGCAGGGGAAAGTGGTCAGCCCCAGCATTTT,CASSIMAGESGQPQHF
.,.,TRBV4-1,TRBJ2-1,TGCGCCAGCAGCCAATTAGCGGTTTACAATGAGCAGTTCTTC,CASSQLAVYNEQFF
.,.,TRBV19,TRBJ2-7,TGTGCCAGTAGTAACCCAGGGGAGAAGTACGAGCAGTACTTC,CASSNPGEKYEQYF
.,.,TRBV12-5,TRBJ1-2,TGTGCTAGTGGTTTGAATTTAGACACCACTAACTATGGCTACACCTTC,CASGLNLDTTNYGYTF
once,.,TRBV12-3/TRBV12-4,TRBJ2-7,TGTGCCAGCAGTTCTCAGGAAACCTACGAGCAGTACTTC,CASSSQETYEQYF
.,.,TRBV5-8,TRBJ2-3,TGTGCCAGCAGCCCTTTCAATCTACCAGGGGATACGCAGTATTTT,CASSPFNLPGDTQYF
few,TRBD2,TRBV4-1,TRBJ2-3,TGCGCCAGCAGTCGAGCGGGACTAGTTATATGGTCCGATACGCAGTATTTT,CASSRAGLVIWSDTQYF
.,TRBD2,TRBV12-5,TRBJ2-1,TGTGCTAGTGGTTTGGGCGGGGGGACTTATGAGCAGTTCTTC,CASGLGGGTYEQFF
.,.,TRBV7-7,TRBJ2-1,TGTGCCAGCAGCGCAGGGGGGTATCCGAATGAGCAGTTCTTC,CASSAGGYPNEQFF
.,.,TRBV3-1/TRBV3-2,TRBJ1-5,TGTGCCAGCAGCCAAGGGAGGGCGGATACGCAGCCCCAGCATTTT,CASSQGRADTQPQHF
few,TRBD1,TRBV6-2/TRBV6-3,TRBJ2-3,TGTGCCAGCAGTCCCGCCGCCGGGACAGGGGGTCTCACAGATACGCAGTATTTT,CASSPAAGTGGLTDTQYF
few,.,TRBV21-1,TRBJ2-2,TGTGCCAGCAGCTCAGAGGGTCCAGAGAACACCGGGGAGCTGTTTTTT,CASSSEGPENTGELFF
.,.,TRBV10-3,TRBJ2-3,TGTGCCATCAGTGAGTCTCTAGTCAGAATCACAGATACGCAGTATTTT,CAISESLVRITDTQYF
.,.,TRBV9,TRBJ2-7,TGTGCCAGCAGCGTAGCCTGGGCTCGTTCCTACGAGCAGTACTTC,CASSVAWARSYEQYF
.,.,TRBV10-3,TRBJ1-1,TGTGCCATCAGACAGGGAAGGACTGAAGCTTTCTTT,CAIRQGRTEAFF
.,TRBD1,TRBV5-4,TRBJ2-5,TGTGCCAGCAGCTCTGGGACAGGGAATAGGAAGACCCAGTACTTC,CASSSGTGNRKTQYF
.,.,TRBV4-2,TRBJ1-1,TGTGCCAGCAGCACGGGGAGGAACACTGAAGCTTTCTTT,CASSTGRNTEAFF
.,TRBD1,TRBV4-1,TRBJ1-2,TGCGCCAGCAGCCCAGGCTCGGACAGGACATACTATGGCTACACCTTC,CASSPGSDRTYYGYTF
.,.,TRBV5-1,TRBJ1-6,TGCGCCAGCAGCTTGGTGGGGATTCGAGCTGGGAGCTCCTATAATTCACCCCTCCACTTT,CASSLVGIRAGSSYNSPLHF
.,.,TRBV19,TRBJ1-1,TGTGCCAGTAGTCCAACATGGGGCTCGAACACTGAAGCTTTCTTT,CASSPTWGSNTEAFF
.,TRBD1,TRBV3-1/TRBV3-2,TRBJ1-2,TGTGCCAGCAGCCAAGAGTGGTCACAGGGGAACTATGGCTACACCTTC,CASSQEWSQGNYGYTF
.,.,TRBV6-6,TRBJ1-2,TGTGCCACCGGAGCTAACTATGGCTACACCTTC,CATGANYGYTF
.,TRBD1,TRBV6-4,TRBJ2-7,TGTGCCAGCAGTGACTCGACAGGGGGTAACGAGCAGTACTTC,CASSDSTGGNEQYF
.,.,TRBV7-2,TRBJ1-3,TGTGCCAGCAGCTTAGAGTCTATTGGGCCCATATATTTT,CASSLESIGPIYF
few,.,TRBV5-6,TRBJ1-5,TGTGCCAGCAGCTTTAGTCCAATGGGCAATCAGCCCCAGCATTTT,CASSFSPMGNQPQHF
.,.,TRBV6-2/TRBV6-3,TRBJ2-1,TGTGCCAGCAGTTACTATCGGCAGGGGCACAATGAGCAGTTCTTC,CASSYYRQGHNEQFF
.,TRBD1,TRBV7-9,TRBJ1-1,TGTGCCAGCAGCCAGGGGACAGCCCCGTTTACTGAAGCTTTCTTT,CASSQGTAPFTEAFF
.,.,TRBV5-6,TRBJ1-1,TGTGCCAGCAGCTTGGTGGGGCGGAGTCAGGAAGCTTTCTTT,CASSLVGRSQEAFF
once,.,TRBV10-1,TRBJ2-3,TGCGCCAGCAGTGAAAGGCTAGCTTGGACAGATACGCAGTATTTT,CASSERLAWTDTQYF
.,.,TRBV6-1,TRBJ1-1,TGTGCCAGCAGTGAGGCTGGCAGGGTGAACACTGAAGCTTTCTTT,CASSEAGRVNTEAFF
.,TRBD1,TRBV2,TRBJ2-2,TGTGCCAGTAAGGGGGCTCGCACCGGGGAGCTGTTTTTT,CASKGARTGELFF
few,TRBD1,TRBV29-1,TRBJ1-1,TGCAGCGCCGTTGAGGGCAGGGGGGTCACTGAAGCTTTCTTT,CSAVEGRGVTEAFF
.,TRBD1,TRBV5-4,TRBJ1-2,TGTGCCAGCAGCCTAACAGGGGCGGCTGGCTACACCTTC,CASSLTGAAGYTF
.,TRBD1,TRBV4-1,TRBJ1-1,TGCGCCAGCAGCCAAGCATACAGGGGGCGAACTGAAGCTTTCTTT,CASSQAYRGRTEAFF
.,.,TRBV19,TRBJ2-7,TGTGCCAGTAGCCCCGTCACAGGGCCCCACGAGCAGTACTTC,CASSPVTGPHEQYF
.,.,TRBV9,TRBJ1-1,TGTGCCAGCAGCGGCGGGGGTGGCTGGGACACTGAAGCTTTCTTT,CASSGGGGWDTEAFF
.,.,TRBV2,TRBJ2-3,TGTGCCAGCAGTACGGGGTTCACAGATACGCAGTATTTT,CASSTGFTDTQYF
.,TRBD2,TRBV5-8,TRBJ2-1,TGTGCCAGCAGCTTGGGGACTAGCGTTTTCGGCTACAATGAGCAGTTCTTC,CASSLGTSVFGYNEQFF
.,.,TRBV5-1,TRBJ2-5,TGCGCCAGCAGCTCATTTGGTACATACCAAGAGACCCAGTACTTC,CASSSFGTYQETQYF
.,.,TRBV9,TRBJ2-6,TGTGCCAGCAGCGTAGGACAGGCTAAGTTTAAATCTGGGGCCAACGTCCTGACTTTC,CASSVGQAKFKSGANVLTF
.,.,TRBV2,TRBJ2-3,TGTGCCAGCAGTGGGTCGGGACTAGATACGCAGTATTTT,CASSGSGLDTQYF
.,.,TRBV7-9,TRBJ1-4,TGTGCCAGCAGCTCCGGAACAGGGATCATACTGTTTTTT,CASSSGTGIILFF
.,TRBD1,TRBV18,TRBJ2-5,TGTGCCAGCTCACCTCCGACAGGGATCCAAGAGACCCAGTACTTC,CASSPPTGIQETQYF
.,.,TRBV7-2,TRBJ1-2,TGTGCCAGCAGCCAGCGGACTTATGGCTACACCTTC,CASSQRTYGYTF